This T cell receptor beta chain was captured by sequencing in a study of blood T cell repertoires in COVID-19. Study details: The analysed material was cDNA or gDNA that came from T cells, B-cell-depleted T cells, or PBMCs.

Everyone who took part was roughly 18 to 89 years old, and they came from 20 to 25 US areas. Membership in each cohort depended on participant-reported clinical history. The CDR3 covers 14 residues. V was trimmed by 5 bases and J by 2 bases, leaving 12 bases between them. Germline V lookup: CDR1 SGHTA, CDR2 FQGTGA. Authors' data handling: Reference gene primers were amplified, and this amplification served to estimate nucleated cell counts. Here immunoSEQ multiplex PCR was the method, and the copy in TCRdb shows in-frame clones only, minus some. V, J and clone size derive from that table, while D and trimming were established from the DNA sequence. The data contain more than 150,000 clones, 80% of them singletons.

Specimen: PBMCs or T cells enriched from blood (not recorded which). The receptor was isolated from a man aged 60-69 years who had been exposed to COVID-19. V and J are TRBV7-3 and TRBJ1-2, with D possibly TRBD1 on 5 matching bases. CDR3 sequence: CASSPQRDNYGYTF. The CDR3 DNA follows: TGTGCCAGCAGCCCCCAGCGGGACAACTATGGCTACACCTTC.